This TCR beta chain emerged from a study of blood T cell repertoires in COVID-19. Study-wide background: Both acute and convalescent COVID-19 samples were obtained from the United States, Italy and Spain. T cells, B-cell-depleted T cells, or PBMCs provided the cDNA or gDNA that served as material.

Sequencing used immunoSEQ multiplex PCR; TCRdb keeps in-frame clones, though not all of them. Among just under 65,000 clones listed, over 65% were seen once. Germline V CDR1 and CDR2: KGHDR, SFDVKD. The CDR3 sequence is 14 residues long. V lost 6 bases and J lost 1, with 9 bases in between. This chain links TRBV24-1 with TRBJ2-1; possibly TRBD1 for D (6 bases). Sequenced input: peripheral blood. This sequence was found in a man between 60 and 75 years old with COVID-19, enrolled during active disease. CDR3: CATSSQGSYNEQFF. The CDR3 DNA follows: TGTGCCACCAGTAGTCAGGGGTCCTACAATGAGCAGTTCTTC.